The clone carrying this T cell receptor (beta chain) showed up many times. The antigen is unknown. These data belong to a study of neurological immune-mediated disorders. TCRdb re-derived calls from the 5' RACE reads in MiXCR, one entry per CDR3 protein. The profile shows under 35,000 distinct CDR3 sequences, about 1.6% of them singletons. It was from 2 million PBMCs stored at -80 C that the unsorted libraries were obtained. Study findings and constraints: When the repertoires were grouped phylogenetically, those of 18 of the 34 multiple sclerosis patients came together in a single cluster of related CDR3 sequences, which points to a possible repertoire-level signature.

Per the germline V gene, CDR1 is DFQATT and CDR2 is SNEGSKA (reference sequence). This CDR3 region has 14 residues. Trimming removed 4 bases from V and 1 base from J, with 14 bases in between. This clonotype originated in a woman aged 25 to 39 with multiple sclerosis. The specimen was PBMCs. V gene TRBV20-1 combines with J gene TRBJ2-7, with D perhaps TRBD2 (7 bases). The CDR3 coding sequence is TGCAGTGCTATATCGGAGGGGGGGTCCTACGAGCAGTACTTC. Translation: CSAISEGGSYEQYF.